This T cell receptor beta chain was profiled in a study of shared clonotypes between healthy human individuals. Findings and limits, study-wide: Memory subsets generally showed lower estimated richness than naive subsets. Blood was the sole source, and tissue repertoires probably differ.

This clone was counted only a few times. Its antigen is undetermined. Execution of the assay was at deep level. The authors loaded 200 ng DNA, 30,000 to 35,000 T cell genomes, into sorted-subset replicate PCRs. The table came from immunoSEQ multiplex PCR; TCRdb's copy has only in-frame clones and leaves some out. The sample lists about 1 million clones; about 74% were seen once. Germline V CDR1 and CDR2: SQVTM, ANQGSEA. CDR3 length: 14 residues. The V gene end was trimmed by 5 bases and the J gene end by 5 bases; junction bases not matched to a gene: 9. The receptor comes from a man between 18 and 29 years old in good health. Sequenced input: memory CD4+ T cells sorted from blood. Subset given: CD45RA-negative fraction. The chain is built from TRBV29-1 and TRBJ2-3, with 8 bases fitting TRBD1. The CDR3 loop reads CSVRGTGDRDTQYF. CDR3 in DNA: TGCAGCGTTAGGGGGACAGGCGACCGAGATACGCAGTATTTT.